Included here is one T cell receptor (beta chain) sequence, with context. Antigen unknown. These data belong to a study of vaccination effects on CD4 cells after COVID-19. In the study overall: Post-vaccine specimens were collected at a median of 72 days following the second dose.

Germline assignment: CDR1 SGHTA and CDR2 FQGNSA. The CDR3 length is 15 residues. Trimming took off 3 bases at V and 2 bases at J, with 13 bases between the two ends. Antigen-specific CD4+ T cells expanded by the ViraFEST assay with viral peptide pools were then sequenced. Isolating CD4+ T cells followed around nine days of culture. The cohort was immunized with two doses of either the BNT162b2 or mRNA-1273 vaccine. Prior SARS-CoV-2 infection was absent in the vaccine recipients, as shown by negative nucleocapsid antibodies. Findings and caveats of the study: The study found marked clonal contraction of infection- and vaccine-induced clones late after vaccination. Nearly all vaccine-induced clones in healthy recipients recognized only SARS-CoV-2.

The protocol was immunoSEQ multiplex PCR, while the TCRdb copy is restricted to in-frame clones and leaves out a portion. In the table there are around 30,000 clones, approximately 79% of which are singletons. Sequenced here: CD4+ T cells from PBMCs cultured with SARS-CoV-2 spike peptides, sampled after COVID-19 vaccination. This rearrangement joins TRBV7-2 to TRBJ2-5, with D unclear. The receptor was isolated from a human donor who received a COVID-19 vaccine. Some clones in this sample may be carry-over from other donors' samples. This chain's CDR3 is CASSFRVGGQETQYF. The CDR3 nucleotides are TGTGCCAGCAGCTTTAGAGTCGGCGGACAAGAGACCCAGTACTTC.